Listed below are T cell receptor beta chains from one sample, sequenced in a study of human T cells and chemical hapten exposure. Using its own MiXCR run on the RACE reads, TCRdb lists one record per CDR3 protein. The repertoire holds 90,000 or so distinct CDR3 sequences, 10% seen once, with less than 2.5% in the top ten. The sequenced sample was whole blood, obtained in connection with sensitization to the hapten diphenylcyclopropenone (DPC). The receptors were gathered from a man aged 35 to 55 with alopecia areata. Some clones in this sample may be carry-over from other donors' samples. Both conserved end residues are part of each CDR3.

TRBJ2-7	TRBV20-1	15	CSARDLAGGVYEQYF
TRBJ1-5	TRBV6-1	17	CASSDWVGQGGNQPQHF
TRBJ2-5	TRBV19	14	CASSLGTGQETQYF
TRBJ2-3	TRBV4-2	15	CASSQGTGVTDTQYF
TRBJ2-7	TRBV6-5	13	CASRGQGAREQYF
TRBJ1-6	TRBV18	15	CASSPRDRRNSPLHF
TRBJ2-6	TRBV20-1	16	CSASSAGARGANVLTF
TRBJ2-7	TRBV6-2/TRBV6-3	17	CASSFPSLAGPLYEQYF
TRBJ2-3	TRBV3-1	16	CASSQGSGRRTDTQYF
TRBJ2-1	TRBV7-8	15	CASSLDSGRGDEQFF
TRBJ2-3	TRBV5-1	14	CASSMTTSTDTQYF
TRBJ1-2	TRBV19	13	CASSISGGDGYTF
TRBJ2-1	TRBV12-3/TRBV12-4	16	CASSPRGGSSYNEQFF
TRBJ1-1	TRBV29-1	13	CSVTRELKGEALF
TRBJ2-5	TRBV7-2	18	CASSLVVAGGPIGETQYF
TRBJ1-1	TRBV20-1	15	CSARDQGTVNTEAFF
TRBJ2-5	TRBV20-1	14	CSALSGHLQETQYF
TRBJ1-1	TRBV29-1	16	CSVDRGRAVRNTEAFF
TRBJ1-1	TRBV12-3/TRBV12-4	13	CASSLRQVDEAFF
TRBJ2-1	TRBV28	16	CASSFLSGPSYNEQFF
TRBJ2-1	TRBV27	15	CASSRTRGSPNEQFF
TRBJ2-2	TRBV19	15	CASESPGGPGGELFF
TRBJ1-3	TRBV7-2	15	CASSSGTASGNTIYF
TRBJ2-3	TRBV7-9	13	CASAGQGTDTQYF
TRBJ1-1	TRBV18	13	CASSPSEVTEAFF
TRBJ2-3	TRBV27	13	CASSSLITDTQYF
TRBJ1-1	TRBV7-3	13	CASSLQRNTEAFF
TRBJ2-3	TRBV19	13	CASSIAGTDTQYF
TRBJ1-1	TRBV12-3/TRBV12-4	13	CASINTLGGEAFF
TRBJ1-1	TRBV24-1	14	CATSDHRQGRKAFF
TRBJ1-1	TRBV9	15	CASSAGGALSPEAFF
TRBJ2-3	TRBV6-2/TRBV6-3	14	CASRSFRLRATQYF
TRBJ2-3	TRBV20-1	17	CSARDLETSGSTDTQYF
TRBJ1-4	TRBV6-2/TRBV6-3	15	CASDRGDATNEELFF
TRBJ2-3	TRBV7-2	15	CASTILSRGTDTQYF
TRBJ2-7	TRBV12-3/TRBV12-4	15	CASRPGTGFSYEQYF
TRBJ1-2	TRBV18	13	CVSSPPVDRGYTF
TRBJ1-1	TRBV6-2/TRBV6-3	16	CASSETRPDGGTEAFF
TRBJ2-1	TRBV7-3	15	CASSLEGQGYNEQFF
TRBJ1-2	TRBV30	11	CAWEAHYGYTF
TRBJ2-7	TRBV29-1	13	CSAQIGTAYEQYF
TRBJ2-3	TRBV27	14	CASSILAGGDTQYF
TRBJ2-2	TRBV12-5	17	CASGLADRVTNTGELFF
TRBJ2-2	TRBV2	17	CASSRLAGGLMRGELFF
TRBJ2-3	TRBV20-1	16	CSASPTSGKDTDTQYF
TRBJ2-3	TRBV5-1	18	CASRFSGLAGDGTDTQYF
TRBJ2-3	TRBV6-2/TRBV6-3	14	CASSGPQGTDTQYF
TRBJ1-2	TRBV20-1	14	CSAVSETGEHGYTF
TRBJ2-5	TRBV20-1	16	CSAGPRGTVIQETQYF
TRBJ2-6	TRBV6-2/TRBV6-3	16	CASTPGRARGANVLTF
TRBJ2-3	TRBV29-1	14	CSTAPGSSTDTQYF
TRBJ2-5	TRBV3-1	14	CASSQQRGGETQYF
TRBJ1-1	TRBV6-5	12	CATQDRGRGAFF
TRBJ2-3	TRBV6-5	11	CASSYVDTQYF
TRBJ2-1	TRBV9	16	CASSEGGRSHGDEQFF
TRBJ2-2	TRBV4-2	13	CASGISNTGELFF
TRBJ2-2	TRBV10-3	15	CAISPGGLNTGELFF
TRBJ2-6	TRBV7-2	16	CASSLGDRAGANVLTF
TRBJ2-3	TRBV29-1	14	CSGHSGTSTDTQYF
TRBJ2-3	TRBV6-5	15	CASSLGLVGTDTQYF